The source of this T cell receptor (beta chain) is a study of control samples from healthy donors and cancer patients. Trimming cost V 6 bases and J 5 bases, with 17 bases left between them. Germline loops: CDR1 SNHLY, CDR2 FYNNEI. The CDR3 spans 14 residues. Only in-frame clones appear in the TCRdb table, and some are missing; sequencing was by immunoSEQ multiplex PCR. The sample gives 120,000 or so clones, roughly 89% of which show up once; around 10% is in the top ten. The source is a man aged 30-40 years in good health. Input material: blood. The chain is built from TRBV2 and TRBJ2-7; D tentatively fits TRBD1 or TRBD2 (6 bases each). The CDR3, as DNA: TGTGCCAGCAGGGGGGGCGGGGCTTTCAACGAGCAGTACTTC. Translated: CASRGGGAFNEQYF.